This T cell receptor beta chain was documented in a study of blood T cell repertoires in COVID-19. Study context: T cells, B-cell-depleted T cells, or PBMCs supplied cDNA or gDNA.

The data were produced by immunoSEQ multiplex PCR, yet TCRdb's version contains in-frame clones alone and is incomplete. The sample has 150,000 to 200,000 clones, roughly 93% seen once. This receptor was taken from a woman aged 55 to 70 with COVID-19, enrolled during active disease. The sequenced sample consisted of peripheral blood.

The CDR3 loop is CASRRFGQGATLGYTF. The CDR3 bases are TGTGCCAGCAGACGTTTCGGGCAGGGGGCCACCCTTGGCTACACCTTC. The chain couples TRBV13 to TRBJ1-2, with 8 bases matching TRBD1. J was trimmed by 7 bases and V by 6 bases; bases with no gene match: 16. Germline CDR1 PRHDT, CDR2 FYEKMQ (reference sequence). This CDR3 is built from 16 residues.